The present entry profiles one TCR beta chain with its context. The data originate from a study of T-cell reconstitution after alpha-beta-depleted transplantation in children. The CDR3 covers 14 residues. V lost 7 bases, J lost 0 bases, and 13 bases lay in between. For TCRbeta, the library was prepared with unique molecular identifiers. TCRdb ran MiXCR on the PCR reads and lists one entry per CDR3 protein. The data contain about 870,000 distinct CDR3 sequences, around 15% of them seen just once; the ten biggest clones take up around 5.3%. The chain joins TRBV12-3 or TRBV12-4 to TRBJ2-7; TRBD2 might be the D (6 bases). This sample comprised PBMCs, mostly from graft donor cells, obtained 360 days after TCRalphabeta/CD19-depleted stem cell transplant. This sequence originates from a male patient aged 5 to 17 who had a stem cell transplant for acute lymphoblastic leukemia, so the T cells may come from the graft donor. The CDR3 coding sequence is TGTGCCAGCACACAAAGCGGGCTCTCCTACGAGCAGTACTTC. Encoded protein: CASTQSGLSYEQYF.